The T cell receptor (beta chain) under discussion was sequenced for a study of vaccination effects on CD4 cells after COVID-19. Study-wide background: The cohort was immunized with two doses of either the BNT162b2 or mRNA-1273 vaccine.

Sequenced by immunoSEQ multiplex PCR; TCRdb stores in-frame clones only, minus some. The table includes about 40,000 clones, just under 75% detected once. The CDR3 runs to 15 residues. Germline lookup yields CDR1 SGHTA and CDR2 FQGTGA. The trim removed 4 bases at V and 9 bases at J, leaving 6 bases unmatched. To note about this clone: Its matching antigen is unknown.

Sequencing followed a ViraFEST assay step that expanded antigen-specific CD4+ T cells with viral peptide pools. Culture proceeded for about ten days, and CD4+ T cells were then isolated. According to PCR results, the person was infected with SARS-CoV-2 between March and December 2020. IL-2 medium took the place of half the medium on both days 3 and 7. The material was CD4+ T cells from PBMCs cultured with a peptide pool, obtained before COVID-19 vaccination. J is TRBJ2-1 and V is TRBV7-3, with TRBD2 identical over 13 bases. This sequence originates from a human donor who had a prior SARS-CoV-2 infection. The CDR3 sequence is CASSWGLAGIPEQFF. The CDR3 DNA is TGTGCCAGCAGCTGGGGACTAGCGGGAATCCCTGAGCAGTTCTTC.